The rows below give T cell receptor beta chains drawn from one sample of a study of cytomegalovirus exposure and HLA in healthy donors. The repertoire was sequenced with immunoSEQ multiplex PCR; TCRdb's copy has only in-frame clones and lacks some. The sample lists more than 150,000 clones, approximately 81% occurring once. Input material: PBMCs. The receptors were sampled from a man aged 45-65 years in good health and CMV-seronegative. Both conserved end residues are trimmed from each CDR3. Expanded clones get a size class; other rows say once, few or many, or leave the size out.

TRBV4-1	TRBJ2-7	-	ASSQGIGTGRNEQY
TRBV7-8	TRBJ2-1	-	ASSSVLLYNEQF
TRBV4-1	TRBJ2-7	medium-sized	ASSDDSGSAYEQY
TRBV6-5	TRBJ2-2	-	ASSYRGSTGELF
TRBV9	TRBJ2-2	-	ASSVGASLNTGELF
TRBV7-2	TRBJ2-4	few	ASSSTRNIQY
TRBV9	TRBJ1-1	-	ASSFGGGLSTEAF
TRBV7-2	TRBJ1-2	-	ASSLAPTDYYGYT
TRBV7-2	TRBJ2-2	-	ASSLFGGRGPTGELF
TRBV6-1	TRBJ2-3	-	ASSPGQSSTDTQY
TRBV7-9	TRBJ2-3	-	ASSLGPPDTQY
TRBV27	-	-	ASSPAGTGGYEQY
TRBV4-2	TRBJ2-2	few	ASSQVAPNTGELF
TRBV6-1	TRBJ2-7	-	ASCGPGQGAREQY
TRBV7-3	TRBJ1-1	once	ASSAGPGSTEAF
TRBV7-8	TRBJ1-2	-	ASSEGRRNYGYT
TRBV4-3	TRBJ2-1	-	ASSPTTKRGSYNEQF
TRBV5-1	TRBJ1-2	-	ASSSSPGGGYT
TRBV5-1	TRBJ2-7	-	ASSSTGGGEQY
TRBV6-5	TRBJ1-1	-	ASSQGMGGTEAF
TRBV29-1	TRBJ1-2	few	SVVGADYGYT
TRBV2	TRBJ2-1	few	ASSYSGGAPDEQF
TRBV7-9	TRBJ2-5	-	ASSLGQAQETQY
TRBV11-3	TRBJ2-1	-	ASSRTSGSYNEQF
TRBV2	TRBJ2-1	-	ASSEGTGSYNEQF
TRBV2	TRBJ2-7	-	ASSGADKTYEQY
TRBV7-2	TRBJ1-2	-	ASSPRSGDYGYT
TRBV7-2	TRBJ1-5	-	ASSLSGGLYLGNQPQH
TRBV5-8	TRBJ2-4	-	ASNIRLGVAKNIQY
TRBV14	TRBJ1-1	-	ASSQRRGGTEAF
TRBV7-3	TRBJ2-1	once	ASSVGLAGANEQF
TRBV6-5	TRBJ1-4	-	ASILGPGNEKLF
TRBV29-1	TRBJ1-4	-	SVLNEKLF
TRBV7-9	TRBJ2-5	-	ASSLAPNGGETQY
TRBV7-9	TRBJ1-5	-	SSSLGYGGAYQPQH
TRBV15	TRBJ2-3	-	ATSRDTGHITDTQY
TRBV7-7	TRBJ2-5	-	ASSVGQGIETQY
TRBV5-1	TRBJ2-2	-	ASQRWTSDLMNTGELF
TRBV5-4	TRBJ1-2	-	ASSAPGNYGYT
TRBV9	TRBJ2-7	few	ASSVGLAGGRGLGSEQY
TRBV4-2	TRBJ2-3	-	ASSPGLSSTDTQY
TRBV29-1	TRBJ1-2	-	SVSVDRTYGYT
TRBV2	TRBJ1-1	-	ASRDRGLLNTEAF
TRBV7-2	TRBJ2-1	few	ASSPTGSYNEQF
TRBV9	TRBJ1-5	-	ASSAQGDYQPQH
TRBV29-1	TRBJ2-5	-	SVGQLGETQY
TRBV5-1	TRBJ2-7	-	ASSLGQSSYEQY
TRBV6-5	TRBJ2-1	-	ASSYTGQGEFGEQF
TRBV5-1	TRBJ2-7	-	ASSLGQGDSYEQY
TRBV6-1	TRBJ2-1	few	ASSFETGWGNEQF
TRBV15	TRBJ1-2	-	ATSRVQGVSGYT